This T cell receptor beta chain was captured by sequencing in a study of T-cell reconstitution after alpha-beta-depleted transplantation in children. During its preparation, the TCRbeta library received unique molecular identifiers. TCRdb called the PCR reads again in MiXCR, with one record for every CDR3 protein. The table includes some 600,000 distinct CDR3 sequences, roughly 15% detected once. Deletions cut 3 bases from V and 0 bases from J, with 8 bases between. Per the germline V gene, CDR1 is DFQATT and CDR2 is SNEGSKA (reference sequence). This CDR3 spans 13 amino acids. This clonotype was seen at least ten times.

This sequence originates from a human donor who donated a stem cell graft to a child with acute myeloid leukemia. The V call is TRBV20-1, the J call TRBJ1-1; TRBD1 is a possible D gene (5 bases). Sequencing used PBMCs from the stem cell graft donor, obtained from the stem cell graft. The CDR3 sequence is CSARGTMNTEAFF. CDR3 nucleotides: TGCAGTGCTAGGGGGACGATGAACACTGAAGCTTTCTTT.